The 8 T cell receptor beta chains reported below all come from one sample, sequenced in a study of T cell repertoires in cytomegalovirus infection. TCRdb fed the reads into MiXCR, producing one record per CDR3 protein. The table shows roughly 310,000 distinct CDR3 sequences, with roughly a sixth occurring only once. The sample consisted of PBMCs. The receptors were sampled from a human donor in good health (CMV status not recorded). Some clones in this sample may be carry-over from other donors' samples.

In its sample, this clonotype was seen many times. The chain recombines TRBV27 with TRBJ2-3; TRBD2 matches 7 bases. V was clipped by 4 bases and J by 0 bases; unmatched bases: 16. Germline lookup yields CDR1 MNHEY and CDR2 SMNVEV (reference sequence). The CDR3 totals 19 residues. CDR3 loop: CASSWRTPASGSSTDTQYF. CDR3 coding DNA: TGTGCCAGCAGTTGGAGGACCCCCGCTAGCGGCTCTAGCACAGATACGCAGTATTTT.

This clonotype showed up many times. The chain combines TRBV11-2 with TRBJ2-2; 9 positions match TRBD1. The CDR3 extends over 19 amino acids. The V gene's germline CDR1 is SGHAT and CDR2 FQNNGV. With 4 bases clipped from V and 0 bases from J, the junction kept 12 bases outside the gene matches. For the CDR3, the DNA is TGTGCCAGCAGCTCGGGACAGGGATCCAACAACGCGAACACCGGGGAGCTGTTTTTT. Its translation is CASSSGQGSNNANTGELFF.

This clonotype has at least ten counts. J is TRBJ2-7 and V is TRBV6-1, with D perhaps TRBD1 (6 bases). The V gene's germline CDR1 is MNHNS and CDR2 SASEGT. This CDR3 contains 18 residues. Deletions cut 6 bases from V and 2 bases from J, with 26 bases between. Here the CDR3 DNA reads TGTGCCAGCAGCCGCTATCCTGGGCAGGGGCCCCAACCCTACGAGCAGTACTTC. Amino acid sequence: CASSRYPGQGPQPYEQYF.

This clonotype was found a few times. V is TRBV9 and J is TRBJ1-1; D unclear. Germline V lookup: CDR1 SGDLS, CDR2 YYNGEE. The V gene lost 2 bases and the J gene lost 4 bases, with 15 bases spanning the gap. The CDR3 is made up of 15 amino acids. CDR3 in DNA: TGTGCCAGCAGCGTCCCTTCGGGTTCTGTCACTGAAGCTTTCTTT. It encodes CASSVPSGSVTEAFF.

This chain connects TRBV11-2 to TRBJ2-2, with 9 nucleotides matching TRBD2. This CDR3 contains 19 residues. Trimming cost V 5 bases and J 1 base; bases outside gene matches: 14. Germline values: CDR1 SGHAT, CDR2 FQNNGV. CDR3 in DNA: TGTGCCAGCAGCCCATATTCGCAAGCGGGGGGTCGGAACACCGGGGAGCTGTTTTTT. Residues: CASSPYSQAGGRNTGELFF.

V usage is TRBV27 and J usage is TRBJ2-7; possibly TRBD2 for D (7 bases). The CDR3 extends over 15 amino acids. Trimming removed 3 bases from V and 5 bases from J, with 17 bases in between. Germline V CDR1 and CDR2: MNHEY, SMNVEV (reference sequence). CDR3 protein: CASSLSRGAIDEQYF. Here the CDR3 DNA reads TGTGCCAGCAGTTTGAGTCGGGGGGCTATCGACGAGCAGTACTTC.

The chain couples TRBV28 to TRBJ1-5, with D possibly TRBD1 on 5 matching bases. This CDR3 is 12 amino acids long. Trimming removed 6 bases from V and 5 bases from J, with 8 bases in between. In germline, CDR1 is MDHEN, CDR2 SYDVKM. The CDR3 region has the DNA TGTGCCAGCAGATTAGGGGATCAGCCCCAGCATTTT. Translated: CASRLGDQPQHF.

This clonotype was seen at least ten times. The chain joins TRBV28 to TRBJ1-5; D might be TRBD1 (5 bases). This CDR3 is built from 13 residues. Trimming took off 5 bases at V and 4 bases at J, with 9 bases between the two ends. Looked up from germline, CDR1 is MDHEN and CDR2 is SYDVKM. This chain's CDR3 is CASSRGRNQPQHF. The CDR3 nucleotides read TGTGCCAGCAGTAGGGGAAGGAATCAGCCCCAGCATTTT.